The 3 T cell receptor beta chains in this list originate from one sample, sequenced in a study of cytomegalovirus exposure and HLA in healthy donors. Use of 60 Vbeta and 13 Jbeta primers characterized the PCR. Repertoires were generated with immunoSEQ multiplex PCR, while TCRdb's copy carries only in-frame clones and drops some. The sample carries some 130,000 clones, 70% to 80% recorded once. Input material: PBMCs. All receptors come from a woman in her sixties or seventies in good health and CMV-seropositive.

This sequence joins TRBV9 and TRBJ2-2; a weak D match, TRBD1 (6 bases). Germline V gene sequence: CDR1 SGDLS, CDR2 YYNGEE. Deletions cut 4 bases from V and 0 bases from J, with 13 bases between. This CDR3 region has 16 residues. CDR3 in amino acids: CASSMRQVPNTGELFF. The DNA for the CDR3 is TGTGCCAGCAGCATGAGACAGGTCCCGAACACCGGGGAGCTGTTTTTT.

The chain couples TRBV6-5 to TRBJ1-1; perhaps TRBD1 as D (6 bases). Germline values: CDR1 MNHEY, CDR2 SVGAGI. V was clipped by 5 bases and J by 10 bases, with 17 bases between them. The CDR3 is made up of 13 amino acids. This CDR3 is CASSPPGAIGAFF. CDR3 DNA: TGTGCCAGCAGTCCCCCAGGGGCGATTGGAGCTTTCTTT.

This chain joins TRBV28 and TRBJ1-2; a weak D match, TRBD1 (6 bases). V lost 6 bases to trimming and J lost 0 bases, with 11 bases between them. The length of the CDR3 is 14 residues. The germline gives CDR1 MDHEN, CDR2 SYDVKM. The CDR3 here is CASRPTGTNYGYTF. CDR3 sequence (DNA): TGTGCCAGCAGGCCTACAGGGACTAACTATGGCTACACCTTC.